The rows below give T cell receptor gamma chains drawn from one sample of a study of gamma-delta T cells after stem cell transplantation. TCRdb re-called clones from the RT-PCR reads using CATT. The sample includes 150 to 200 gamma-chain clones, approximately 33% of them seen just once. Sequencing used gamma-delta T cells. These receptors originate from a human donor. It is not recorded whose cells these are; they may come from a transplant donor. The CDR3 runs from the conserved cysteine through the conserved F or W. Clone sizes are given selectively: once, few, many, or a class where the clone is expanded.

TRGJ1/TRGJ2 | TRGV9 | hyperexpanded | TGTGCCTTGTGGGATGCAGCGAATTATTATAAGAAACTCTTT | CALWDAANYYKKLF
TRGJ1/TRGJ2 | TRGV9 | hyperexpanded | TGTGCCTTGTGGGAGGTGGGGGGTAGGTATTATAAGAAACTCTTT | CALWEVGGRYYKKLF
TRGJP | TRGV9 | few | TGTGCCTTGTGGGAGGTGGAAGAGCTGGGCAAAAAAATCAAGGTATTT | CALWEVEELGKKIKVF
TRGJ1/TRGJ2 | TRGV8 | large | TGTGCCACCTGGGATTATTATAAGAAACTCTTT | CATWDYYKKLF
TRGJ1/TRGJ2 | TRGV3 | large | TGTGCCACCTGGGACAGGTATTATTATAAGAAACTCTTT | CATWDRYYYKKLF
TRGJ1/TRGJ2 | TRGV3 | few | TGTGCCACCTGGGACAGGCGTAGAGGCGTCGGAATACGGTATAAGAAACTCTTT | CATWDRRRGVGIRYKKLF
TRGJ1/TRGJ2 | TRGV9 | hyperexpanded | TGTGCCTTGTGGGAGGGCACGGTCAAACTCTTT | CALWEGTVKLF
TRGJ1/TRGJ2 | TRGV9 | hyperexpanded | TGTGCCTTGTGGGAGGTGCGAGAGGAGAAACTCTTT | CALWEVREEKLF
TRGJ1/TRGJ2 | TRGV9 | few | TGTGCCTTGTGGGAGACCGGACTCCTTTATTATAAGAAACTCTTT | CALWETGLLYYKKLF
TRGJP | TRGV9 | NA | TGTGCCTTGTGGGAGCCCCGGCAAGAGTTGGGCAAAAAAATCAAGGTATTT | CALWEPRQELGKKIKVF
TRGJ1/TRGJ2 | TRGV8 | few | TGTGCCACCTGGGATAGGCTGGGGTATAAGAAACTCTTT | CATWDRLGYKKLF
TRGJP1 | TRGV2 | hyperexpanded | TGTGCCACCTGGGACGGGCCGATTGGTACTGGTTGGTTCAAGATATTT | CATWDGPIGTGWFKIF
TRGJP | TRGV9 | NA | TGTGCCTTGTGGGAGGCCCCCTCACAAGAGTTGGGCAAAAAAATCAAGGTATTT | CALWEAPSQELGKKIKVF
TRGJ1/TRGJ2 | TRGV9 | hyperexpanded | TGTGCCTTGTGGGAGCCCTATTATTATAAGAAACTCTTT | CALWEPYYYKKLF